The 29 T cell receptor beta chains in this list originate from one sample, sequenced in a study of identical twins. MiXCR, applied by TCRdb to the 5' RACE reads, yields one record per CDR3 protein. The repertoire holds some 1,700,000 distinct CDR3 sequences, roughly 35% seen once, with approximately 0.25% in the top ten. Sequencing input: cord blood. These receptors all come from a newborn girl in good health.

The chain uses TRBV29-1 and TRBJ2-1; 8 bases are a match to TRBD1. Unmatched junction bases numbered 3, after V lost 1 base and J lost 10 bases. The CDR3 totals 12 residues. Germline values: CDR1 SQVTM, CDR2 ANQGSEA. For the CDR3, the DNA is TGCAGCGTTGAAGGGACAGGGCACGAGCAGTTCTTC. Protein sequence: CSVEGTGHEQFF.

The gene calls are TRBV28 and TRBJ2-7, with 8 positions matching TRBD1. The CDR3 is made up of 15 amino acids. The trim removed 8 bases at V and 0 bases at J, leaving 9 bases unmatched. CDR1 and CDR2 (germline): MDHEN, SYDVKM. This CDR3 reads CASRTGDRSSYEQYF. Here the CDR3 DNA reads TGTGCCAGCCGAACTGGGGACAGGAGCTCCTACGAGCAGTACTTC.

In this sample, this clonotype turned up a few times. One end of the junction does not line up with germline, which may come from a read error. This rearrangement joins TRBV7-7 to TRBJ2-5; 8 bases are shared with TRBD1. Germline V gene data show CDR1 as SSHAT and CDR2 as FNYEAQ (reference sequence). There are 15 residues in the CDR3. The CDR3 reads CASSLVGAGGDEQYF. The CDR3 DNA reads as TGTGCTAGCAGCTTAGTTGGGGCAGGGGGCGATGAGCAGTACTTC.

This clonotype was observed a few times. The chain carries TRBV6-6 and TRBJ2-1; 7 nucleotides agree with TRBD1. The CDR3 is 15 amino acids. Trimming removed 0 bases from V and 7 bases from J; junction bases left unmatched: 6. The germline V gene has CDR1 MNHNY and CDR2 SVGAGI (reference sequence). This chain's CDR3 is CASSYSGKGANEQFF. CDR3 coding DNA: TGTGCCAGCAGTTACTCGGGGAAGGGGGCTAATGAGCAGTTCTTC.

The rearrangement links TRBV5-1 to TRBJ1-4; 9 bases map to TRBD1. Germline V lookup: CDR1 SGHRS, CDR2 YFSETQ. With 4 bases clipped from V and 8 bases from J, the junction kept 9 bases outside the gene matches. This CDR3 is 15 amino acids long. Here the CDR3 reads CASSPSQGAREKLFF. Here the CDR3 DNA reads TGCGCCAGCAGCCCTTCACAGGGGGCACGAGAAAAACTGTTTTTT.

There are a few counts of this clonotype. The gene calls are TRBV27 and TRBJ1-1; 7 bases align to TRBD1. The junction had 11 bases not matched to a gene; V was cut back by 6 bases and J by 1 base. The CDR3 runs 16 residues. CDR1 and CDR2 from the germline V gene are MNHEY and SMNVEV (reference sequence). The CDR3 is CASRAQGIEGNTEAFF. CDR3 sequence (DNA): TGTGCCAGCAGGGCACAGGGGATTGAGGGGAACACTGAAGCTTTCTTT.

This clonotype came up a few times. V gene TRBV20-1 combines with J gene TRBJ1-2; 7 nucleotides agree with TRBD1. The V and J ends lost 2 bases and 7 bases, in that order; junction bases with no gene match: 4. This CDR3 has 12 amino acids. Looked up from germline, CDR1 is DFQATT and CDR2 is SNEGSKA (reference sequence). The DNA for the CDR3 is TGCAGTGCTAGAAACAGGGGTCCTGGCTACACCTTC. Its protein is CSARNRGPGYTF.

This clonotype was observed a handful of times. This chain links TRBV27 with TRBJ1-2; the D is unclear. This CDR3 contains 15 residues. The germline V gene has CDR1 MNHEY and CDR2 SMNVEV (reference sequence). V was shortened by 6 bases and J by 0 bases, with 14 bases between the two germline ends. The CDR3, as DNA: TGTGCCAGCAGGCCTTCAGATACCACTAACTATGGCTACACCTTC. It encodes CASRPSDTTNYGYTF.

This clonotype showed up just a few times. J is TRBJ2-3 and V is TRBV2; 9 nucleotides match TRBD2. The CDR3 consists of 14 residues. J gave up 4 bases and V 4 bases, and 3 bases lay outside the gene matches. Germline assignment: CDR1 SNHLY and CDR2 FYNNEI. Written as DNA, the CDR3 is TGTGCCAGCAGTGCGCGGGGGGGCGCAGATACGCAGTATTTT. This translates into CASSARGGADTQYF.

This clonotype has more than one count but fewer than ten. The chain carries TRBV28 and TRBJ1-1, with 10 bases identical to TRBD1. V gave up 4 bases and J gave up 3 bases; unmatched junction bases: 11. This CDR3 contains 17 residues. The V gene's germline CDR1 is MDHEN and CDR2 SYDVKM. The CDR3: CASSSPGQGRPYTEAFF. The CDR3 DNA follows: TGTGCCAGCAGTTCCCCGGGACAGGGGAGGCCTTACACTGAAGCTTTCTTT.

CDR3 DNA: TGCAGTGTAACGTTCGGAGAGACCCAGTACTTC. Translating gives CSVTFGETQYF. This sequence joins TRBV20-1 and TRBJ2-5; D uncertain. The CDR3 is 11 amino acids. Trimming took 7 bases from V and 4 from J, leaving 10 bases between them. Germline values: CDR1 DFQATT, CDR2 SNEGSKA (reference sequence).

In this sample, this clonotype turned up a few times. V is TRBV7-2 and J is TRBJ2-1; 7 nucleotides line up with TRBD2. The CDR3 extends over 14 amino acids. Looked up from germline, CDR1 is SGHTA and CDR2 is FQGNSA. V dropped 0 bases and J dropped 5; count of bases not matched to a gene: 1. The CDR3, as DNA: TGTGCCAGCAGCTTAGCACTAGCGAACAATGAGCAGTTCTTC. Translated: CASSLALANNEQFF. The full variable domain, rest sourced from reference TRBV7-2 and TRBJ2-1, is GAGVSQSPSNKVTEKGKDVELRCDPISGHTALYWYRQSLGQGLEFLIYFQGNSAPDKSGLPSDRFSAERTGGSVSTLTIQRTQQEDSAVYLCASSLALANNEQFFGPGTRLTVL.

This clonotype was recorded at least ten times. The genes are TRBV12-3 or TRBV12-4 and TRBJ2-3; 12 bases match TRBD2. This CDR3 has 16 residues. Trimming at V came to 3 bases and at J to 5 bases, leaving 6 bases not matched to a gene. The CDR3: CASSFGTSGLVDTQYF. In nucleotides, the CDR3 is TGTGCCAGCAGTTTTGGGACTAGCGGGTTGGTAGATACGCAGTATTTT.

The CDR3 coding sequence is TGTGCCAGCAGCGTATATCAAGGTCCCTACAATGAGCAGTTCTTC. It encodes CASSVYQGPYNEQFF. The gene calls are TRBV9 and TRBJ2-1; no definite D call. Per the germline V gene, CDR1 is SGDLS and CDR2 is YYNGEE. Trimming pared 1 base from V and 2 bases from J, leaving 10 bases between. This CDR3 comprises 15 residues.

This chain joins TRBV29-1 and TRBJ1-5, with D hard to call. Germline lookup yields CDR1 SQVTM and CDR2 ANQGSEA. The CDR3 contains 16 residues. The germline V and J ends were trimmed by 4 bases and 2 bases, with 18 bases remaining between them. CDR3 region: CSVVEGYNWGNQPQHF. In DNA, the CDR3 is TGCAGCGTTGTGGAGGGCTACAACTGGGGCAATCAGCCCCAGCATTTT.

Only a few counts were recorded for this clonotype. CDR3 sequence: CASNGGQGAYTGSYNEQFF. The CDR3, as DNA: TGTGCCAGCAACGGGGGACAGGGGGCCTATACGGGCTCTTACAATGAGCAGTTCTTC. V is TRBV2 and J is TRBJ2-1; 12 bases are a match to TRBD1. After removal of 7 bases from V and 4 bases from J, the junction contained 17 bases not matched to a gene. This CDR3 contains 19 residues. Germline lookup yields CDR1 SNHLY and CDR2 FYNNEI.

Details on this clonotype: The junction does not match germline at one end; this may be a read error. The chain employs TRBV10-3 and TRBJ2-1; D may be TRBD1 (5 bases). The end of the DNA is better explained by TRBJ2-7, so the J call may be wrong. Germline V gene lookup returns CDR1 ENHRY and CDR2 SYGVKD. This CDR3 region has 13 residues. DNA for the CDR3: TGTGCCACCAGTACAGACAGCTACAATGAGCAGTACTTC. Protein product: CATSTDSYNEQYF.

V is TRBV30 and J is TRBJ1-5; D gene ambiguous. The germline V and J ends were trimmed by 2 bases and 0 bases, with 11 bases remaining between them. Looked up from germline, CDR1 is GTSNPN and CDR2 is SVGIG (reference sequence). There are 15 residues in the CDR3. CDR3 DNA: TGTGCCTGGAGTCCGGACGGCAATAGCAATCAGCCCCAGCATTTT. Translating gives CAWSPDGNSNQPQHF.

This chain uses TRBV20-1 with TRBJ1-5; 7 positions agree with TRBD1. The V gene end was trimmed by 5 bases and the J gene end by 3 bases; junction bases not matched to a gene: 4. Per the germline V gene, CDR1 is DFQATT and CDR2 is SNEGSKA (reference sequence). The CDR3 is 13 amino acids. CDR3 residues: CSALTGNNQPQHF. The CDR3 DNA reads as TGCAGTGCTCTGACAGGGAACAATCAGCCCCAGCATTTT.

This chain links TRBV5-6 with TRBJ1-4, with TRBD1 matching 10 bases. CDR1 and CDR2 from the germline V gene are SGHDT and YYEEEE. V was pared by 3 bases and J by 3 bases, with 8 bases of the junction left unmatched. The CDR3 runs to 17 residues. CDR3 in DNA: TGTGCCAGCAGCTGGGGGATTGGACAGGGGGCTAATGAAAAACTGTTTTTT. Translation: CASSWGIGQGANEKLFF. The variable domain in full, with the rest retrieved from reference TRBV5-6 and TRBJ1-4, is DAGVTQSPTHLIKTRGQQVTLRCSPKSGHDTVSWYQQALGQGPQFIFQYYEEEERQRGNFPDRFSGHQFPNYSSELNVNALLLGDSALYLCASSWGIGQGANEKLFFGSGTQLSVL.

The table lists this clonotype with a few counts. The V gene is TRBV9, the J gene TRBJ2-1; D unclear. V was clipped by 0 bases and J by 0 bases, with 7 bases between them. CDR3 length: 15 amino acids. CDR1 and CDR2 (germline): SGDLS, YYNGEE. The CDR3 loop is CASSVDSRSYNEQFF. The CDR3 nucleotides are TGTGCCAGCAGCGTAGACTCTCGCTCCTACAATGAGCAGTTCTTC.

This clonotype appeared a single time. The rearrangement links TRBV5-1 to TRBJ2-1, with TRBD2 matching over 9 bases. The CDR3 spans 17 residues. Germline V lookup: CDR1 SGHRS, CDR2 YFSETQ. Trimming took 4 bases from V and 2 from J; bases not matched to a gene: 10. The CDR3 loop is CASSGFSGSFTYNEQFF. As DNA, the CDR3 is TGCGCCAGCAGCGGCTTTAGCGGGAGCTTTACCTACAATGAGCAGTTCTTC.

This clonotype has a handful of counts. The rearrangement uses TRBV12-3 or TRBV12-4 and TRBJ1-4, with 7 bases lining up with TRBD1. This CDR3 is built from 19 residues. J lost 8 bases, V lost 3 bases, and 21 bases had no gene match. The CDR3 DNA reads TGTGCCAGCAGTTTCTCCGTGGGGACAGCTACAACTCGGAAGGAAAAACTGTTTTTT. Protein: CASSFSVGTATTRKEKLFF.

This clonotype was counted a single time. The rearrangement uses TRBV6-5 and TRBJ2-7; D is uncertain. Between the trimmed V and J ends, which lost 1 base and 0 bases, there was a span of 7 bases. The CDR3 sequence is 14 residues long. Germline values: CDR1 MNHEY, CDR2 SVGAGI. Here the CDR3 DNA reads TGTGCCAGCAGTTACTTCAGTATCTCCTACGAGCAGTACTTC. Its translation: CASSYFSISYEQYF.

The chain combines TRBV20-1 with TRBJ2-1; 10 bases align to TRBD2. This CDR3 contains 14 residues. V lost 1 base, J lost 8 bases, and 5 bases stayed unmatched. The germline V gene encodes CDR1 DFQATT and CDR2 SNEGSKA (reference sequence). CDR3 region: CSARVLAGEDEQFF. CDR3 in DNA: TGCAGTGCTAGAGTTCTAGCGGGAGAGGATGAGCAGTTCTTC.

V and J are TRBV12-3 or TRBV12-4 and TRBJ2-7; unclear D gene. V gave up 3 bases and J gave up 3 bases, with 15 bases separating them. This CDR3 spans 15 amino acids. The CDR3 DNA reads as TGTGCCAGCAGTTTCTACCCCGACGGAGACTACGAGCAGTACTTC. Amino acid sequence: CASSFYPDGDYEQYF.

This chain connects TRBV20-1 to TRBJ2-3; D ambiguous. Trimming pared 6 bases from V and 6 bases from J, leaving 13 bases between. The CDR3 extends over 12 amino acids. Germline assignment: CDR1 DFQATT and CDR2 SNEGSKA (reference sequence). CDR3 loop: CSAVVSKDTQYF. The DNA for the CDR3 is TGCAGTGCGGTGGTTAGCAAGGATACGCAGTATTTT.

In nucleotides, the CDR3 is TGTGCCAGCTCAACGACAGGGGGCGCGGACTATGGCTACACCTTC. This codes for CASSTTGGADYGYTF. V and J are TRBV18 and TRBJ1-2, with 10 bases lining up with TRBD1. The CDR3 length is 15 residues. Germline CDR1 and CDR2: KGHSH and LQKENI. The ends lost 5 bases at V and 3 bases at J; junction bases unmatched: 6. The complete variable domain, with remaining parts taken from reference TRBV18 and TRBJ1-2, reads NAGVMQNPRHLVRRRGQEARLRCSPMKGHSHVYWYRQLPEEGLKFMVYLQKENIIDESGMPKERFSAEFPKEGPSILRIQQVVRGDSAAYFCASSTTGGADYGYTFGSGTRLTVV.

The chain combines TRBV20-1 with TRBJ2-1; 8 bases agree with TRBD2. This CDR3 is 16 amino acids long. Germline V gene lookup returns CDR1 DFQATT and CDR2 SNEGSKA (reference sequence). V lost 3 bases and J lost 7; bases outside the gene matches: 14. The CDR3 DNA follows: TGCAGTGCTAGGATCCGGTCGAGCGGGGGCCCAAATGAGCAGTTCTTC. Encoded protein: CSARIRSSGGPNEQFF.